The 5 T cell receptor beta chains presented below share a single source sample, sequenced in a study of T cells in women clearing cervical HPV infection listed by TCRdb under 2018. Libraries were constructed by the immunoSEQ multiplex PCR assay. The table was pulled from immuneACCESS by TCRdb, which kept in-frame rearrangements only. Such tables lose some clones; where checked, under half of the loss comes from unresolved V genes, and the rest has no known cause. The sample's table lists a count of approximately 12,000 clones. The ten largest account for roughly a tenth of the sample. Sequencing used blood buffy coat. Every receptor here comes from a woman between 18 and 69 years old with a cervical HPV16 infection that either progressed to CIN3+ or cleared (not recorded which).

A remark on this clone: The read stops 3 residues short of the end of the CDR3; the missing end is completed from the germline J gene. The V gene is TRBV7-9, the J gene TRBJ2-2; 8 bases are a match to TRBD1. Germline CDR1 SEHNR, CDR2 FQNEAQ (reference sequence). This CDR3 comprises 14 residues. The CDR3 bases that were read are TGTGCCAGCAGCCCATGGACAGGGAATGAAAAG. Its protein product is CASSPWTGNEK. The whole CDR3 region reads CASSPWTGNEKLFF.

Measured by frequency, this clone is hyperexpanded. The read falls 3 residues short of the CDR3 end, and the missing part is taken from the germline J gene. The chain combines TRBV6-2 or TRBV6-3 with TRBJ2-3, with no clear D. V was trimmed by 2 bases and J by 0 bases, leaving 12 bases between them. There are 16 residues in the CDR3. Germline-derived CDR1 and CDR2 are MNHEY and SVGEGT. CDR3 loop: CASSYITRLSTDTQYF. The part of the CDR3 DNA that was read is TGTGCCAGCAGTTACATTACGCGGCTAAGCACAGATACG.

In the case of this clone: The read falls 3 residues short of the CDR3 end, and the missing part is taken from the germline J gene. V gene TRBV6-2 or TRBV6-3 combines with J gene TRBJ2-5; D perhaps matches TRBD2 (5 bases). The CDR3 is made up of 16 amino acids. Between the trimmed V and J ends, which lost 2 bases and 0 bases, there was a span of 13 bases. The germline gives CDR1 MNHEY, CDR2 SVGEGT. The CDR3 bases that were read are TGTGCCAGCAGTTACGGCCGGGGAACTTACCAAGAGACC. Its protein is CASSYGRGTYQET. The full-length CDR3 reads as CASSYGRGTYQETQYF.

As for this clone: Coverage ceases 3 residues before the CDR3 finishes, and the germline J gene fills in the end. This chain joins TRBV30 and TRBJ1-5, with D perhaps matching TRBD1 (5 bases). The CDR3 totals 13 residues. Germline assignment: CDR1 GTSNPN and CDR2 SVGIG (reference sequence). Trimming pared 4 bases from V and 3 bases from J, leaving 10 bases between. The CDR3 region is CAWTSGFNQPQHF. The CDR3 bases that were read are TGTGCCTGGACATCAGGGTTCAATCAGCCC.

Incomplete CDR3 DNA: TGTGCCAGCAGCGGGACAGTCACAGATACG. It encodes CASSGTVTDT. The CDR3 as a whole reads CASSGTVTDTQYF. V is TRBV7-2 and J is TRBJ2-3, with 7 bases identical to TRBD1. The observed sequence ends 3 residues before the CDR3 terminus, with the missing tail filled in from the germline J gene. Germline assignment: CDR1 SGHTA and CDR2 FQGNSA. The junction had 1 base not matched to a gene; V was cut back by 5 bases and J by 2 bases. The CDR3 consists of 13 residues.